This T cell receptor beta chain was retrieved from a study of OX40 agonist ivuxolimab in advanced cancers. Overall study: Those enrolled were 82.7% male, with a mean age of approximately 60 years and ages from about 20 to 90.

With baseline, cycle 4 day 1, and cycle 7 day 1 as timepoints, blood was sampled. Profiled with immunoSEQ multiplex PCR; TCRdb holds only in-frame clones, not every one. The repertoire holds 44,000 or so clones, with just over 85% as singletons. A remark on this clone: Its antigen is still unknown.

Study-wide results and limits: Some patients without response likewise showed low normalized clonal expansion. Average numbers of expanded clones were greater in CD8+ T cells than in CD4+.

Trimming left V 1 base short and J 9 bases short, with 9 bases between. The CDR3 loop spans 13 amino acids. Germline assignment: CDR1 SGHTA and CDR2 FQGNSA. Sequences were derived from CD4+ or CD8+ T cells sorted from blood, sampled in a trial of the OX40 agonist ivuxolimab. The receptor's source is an adult with an advanced solid tumor such as melanoma, head and neck, liver or kidney cancer. V and J are TRBV7-2 and TRBJ1-4; D is possibly TRBD1 (5 bases). In DNA, the CDR3 is TGTGCCAGCAGCTTAGATTGGGGGAAAAAACTGTTTTTT. Protein product: CASSLDWGKKLFF.